The 23 T cell receptor beta chains reported below all come from one sample, sequenced in a study of blood T cell repertoires in COVID-19. Profiled with immunoSEQ multiplex PCR; TCRdb holds only in-frame clones, not every one. The table lists fewer than 200,000 clones, roughly 90% of them singletons. The sequenced sample was peripheral blood. Every receptor here comes from a woman aged 45-60 years with acute or convalescent COVID-19.

V is TRBV11-2 and J is TRBJ2-5; weak D call: TRBD2 (5 bases). Per the germline V gene, CDR1 is SGHAT and CDR2 is FQNNGV. The CDR3 is 13 residues long. The V and J ends lost 3 bases and 4 bases respectively, with 9 bases between them. The CDR3 region has the DNA TGTGCCAGCAGCTTGCTGGCGGGAGAGACCCAGTACTTC. It specifies CASSLLAGETQYF. Variable domain in full (rest from reference TRBV11-2 and TRBJ2-5): EAGVAQSPRYKIIEKRQSVAFWCNPISGHATLYWYQQILGQGPKLLIQFQNNGVVDDSQLPKDRFSAERLKGVDSTLKIQPAKLEDSAVYLCASSLLAGETQYFGPGTRLLVL.

V gene TRBV5-4 combines with J gene TRBJ2-3; 14 bases are shared with TRBD2. This CDR3 is 16 amino acids long. Looked up from germline, CDR1 is SGHNT and CDR2 is YYREEE (reference sequence). The ends lost 4 bases at V and 3 bases at J; junction bases unmatched: 4. In DNA, the CDR3 is TGTGCCAGCAGCGCGGGACTAGCGGGAGCGACAGATACGCAGTATTTT. Its translation is CASSAGLAGATDTQYF.

The chain is built from TRBV7-3 and TRBJ1-5; no firm D call. The germline V gene encodes CDR1 SGHTA and CDR2 FQGTGA. The CDR3 runs 13 residues. Trimming removed 4 bases at V and 7 bases at J, with 11 bases between. The CDR3 DNA sequence: TGTGCCAGCAGCTCCGGTCCGGGGCAGCCCCAGCATTTT. Its protein is CASSSGPGQPQHF.

The chain employs TRBV18 and TRBJ1-1; 8 nucleotides align to TRBD1. Germline CDR1 is KGHSH and CDR2 is LQKENI. This CDR3 has 14 amino acids. V lost 6 bases to trimming and J lost 5 bases; unmatched junction nucleotides: 8. CDR3: CASSPDRGRTEAFF. The CDR3 DNA is TGTGCCAGCTCTCCCGACAGGGGTCGGACTGAAGCTTTCTTT.

The rearrangement uses TRBV19 and TRBJ2-7; 8 bases are shared with TRBD1. There are 13 residues in the CDR3. The trim removed 5 bases at V and 3 bases at J, leaving 3 bases unmatched. Germline loops: CDR1 LNHDA, CDR2 SQIVND (reference sequence). CDR3 nucleotides: TGTGCCAGTAGTTTTGGACAGGGCTACGAGCAGTACTTC. It yields the protein CASSFGQGYEQYF.

V gene TRBV10-3 combines with J gene TRBJ1-1; D is perhaps TRBD1 (6 bases). V shed 7 bases and J shed 1 base, with 10 bases lying between them. Germline V gene lookup returns CDR1 ENHRY and CDR2 SYGVKD. The CDR3 has 13 amino acids. CDR3 region: CAIKDSQNTEAFF. The CDR3 DNA follows: TGTGCCATCAAGGACAGTCAGAACACTGAAGCTTTCTTT.

This chain links TRBV4-3 with TRBJ2-1; TRBD2 agrees at 11 bases. This CDR3 is built from 18 residues. Losses at the gene ends were 0 bases for V and 5 bases for J; bases not matched to a gene: 9. Per germline, CDR1 LGHNA and CDR2 YSLEER. The CDR3 region is CASSQDVAGTSGNNEQFF. The CDR3 DNA is TGCGCCAGCAGCCAAGATGTAGCCGGGACTAGCGGAAACAATGAGCAGTTCTTC.

The chain joins TRBV18 to TRBJ2-5; the D gene is possibly TRBD2 (7 bases). The CDR3 is 16 amino acids. Trimming shortened V by 3 bases and J by 1 base, and 15 bases separated the two germline ends. Germline assignment: CDR1 KGHSH and CDR2 LQKENI. The CDR3 DNA reads as TGTGCCAGCTCACCGGGGGGGGGCCCCCTCCAAGAGACCCAGTACTTC. This sequence encodes CASSPGGGPLQETQYF.

The chain combines TRBV7-2 with TRBJ2-7; 8 nucleotides match TRBD2. V lost 1 base to trimming and J lost 3 bases; unmatched junction nucleotides: 5. The CDR3 has 15 amino acids. From germline, CDR1 is SGHTA and CDR2 FQGNSA. CDR3 DNA sequence: TGTGCCAGCAGCTTAGTGCGAGCGGGAGACTACGAGCAGTACTTC. It is translated as CASSLVRAGDYEQYF.

This clone has only a few counts. This rearrangement joins TRBV12-3 or TRBV12-4 to TRBJ1-3; the D gene is possibly TRBD1 (6 bases). This CDR3 comprises 12 residues. V lost 5 bases, J lost 11 bases, and 13 bases lay in between. Here the CDR3 reads CASSRGQRAIYF. CDR3 nucleotide sequence: TGTGCCAGCAGTCGCGGACAGAGGGCCATATATTTT.

V usage is TRBV14 and J usage is TRBJ2-1; TRBD2 is a possible D gene (5 bases). This CDR3 is 15 amino acids long. Trimming took 4 bases from V and 0 from J, leaving 10 bases between them. From germline, CDR1 is SGHDN and CDR2 FVKESK. The CDR3 loop is CASSLGESSYNEQFF. In DNA, the CDR3 is TGTGCCAGCAGCCTCGGGGAGAGCTCCTACAATGAGCAGTTCTTC.

The chain couples TRBV19 to TRBJ1-5; D is possibly TRBD1 (6 bases). Trimming stripped 1 base from V and 6 bases from J, with 13 bases between. Germline values: CDR1 LNHDA, CDR2 SQIVND (reference sequence). This CDR3 region has 15 residues. The CDR3 spells CASSIGQASGQPQHF. CDR3 nucleotides: TGTGCCAGTAGTATAGGACAGGCGAGCGGTCAGCCCCAGCATTTT.

The chain joins TRBV6-1 to TRBJ1-2; D perhaps matches TRBD1 (6 bases). V lost 1 base to trimming and J lost 4 bases, with 10 bases between them. Looked up from germline, CDR1 is MNHNS and CDR2 is SASEGT. CDR3 length equals 14 residues. CDR3: CASSEGAGAYGYTF. For the CDR3, the DNA is TGTGCCAGCAGTGAAGGGGCGGGGGCCTATGGCTACACCTTC.

The CDR3 sequence is CASSRDRGDQPQHF. For the CDR3, the DNA is TGCGCCAGCAGCCGGGACAGGGGGGATCAGCCCCAGCATTTT. The V and J genes are TRBV5-1 and TRBJ1-5, with TRBD1 matching over 11 bases. The CDR3 is 14 residues long. The germline V gene encodes CDR1 SGHRS and CDR2 YFSETQ. V dropped 4 bases and J dropped 5; count of bases not matched to a gene: 2.

The J gene is TRBJ1-2, the V gene TRBV28; 7 nucleotides align to TRBD1. This CDR3 spans 16 amino acids. The germline CDR1 and CDR2 sequences are MDHEN and SYDVKM. Losses at the gene ends were 6 bases for V and 4 bases for J; bases not matched to a gene: 14. CDR3 in DNA: TGTGCCAGCAGCCAGGGGGATATGGGGGCAACCTATGGCTACACCTTC. It codes for CASSQGDMGATYGYTF.

The chain has TRBV5-6 and TRBJ2-3; 13 bases match TRBD2. The junction had 5 bases not matched to a gene; V was cut back by 4 bases and J by 3 bases. This CDR3 region has 16 residues. Germline CDR1 is SGHDT and CDR2 is YYEEEE. The CDR3 is CASSRGTSGTTDTQYF. The CDR3 coding sequence is TGTGCCAGCAGCCGTGGGACTAGCGGGACAACAGATACGCAGTATTTT. Based on the CDR3 plus reference TRBV5-6 and TRBJ2-3, the full variable domain is DAGVTQSPTHLIKTRGQQVTLRCSPKSGHDTVSWYQQALGQGPQFIFQYYEEEERQRGNFPDRFSGHQFPNYSSELNVNALLLGDSALYLCASSRGTSGTTDTQYFGPGTRLTVL.

The rearrangement links TRBV11-2 to TRBJ2-1; D remains ambiguous. There are 14 residues in the CDR3. V gave up 2 bases and J gave up 4 bases, with 9 bases separating them. Germline assignment: CDR1 SGHAT and CDR2 FQNNGV. This chain's CDR3 is CASSLTRIYNEQFF. The DNA of the CDR3 is TGTGCCAGCAGCTTAACCAGGATTTACAATGAGCAGTTCTTC.

The chain has TRBV2 and TRBJ1-1, with D possibly matching TRBD1 (6 bases). V dropped 7 bases and J dropped 6 bases, with 15 bases sitting between them. Germline lookup yields CDR1 SNHLY and CDR2 FYNNEI. This CDR3 region has 13 residues. The CDR3 bases are TGTGCCAGCAAGGGCAGGGGTATTGCTGAAGCTTTCTTT. This codes for CASKGRGIAEAFF.

The chain employs TRBV18 and TRBJ1-4; D gene unclear. CDR1 KGHSH and CDR2 LQKENI come from the germline V gene. The V end was cut by 2 bases, the J end by 10 bases, with 11 bases between. This CDR3 is 13 amino acids long. The chain's CDR3 is CASSPIEPGKLFF. CDR3 bases: TGTGCCAGCTCACCAATAGAACCTGGAAAACTGTTTTTT.

The V gene is TRBV4-1, the J gene TRBJ2-3, with 10 nucleotides matching TRBD2. CDR1 is MGHRA, CDR2 YSYEKL, per germline. The CDR3 is made up of 17 amino acids. V was clipped by 0 bases and J by 5 bases; unmatched bases: 8. Here the CDR3 reads CASSQDRTSGTGDTQYF. As DNA, the CDR3 is TGCGCCAGCAGCCAAGATCGTACTAGCGGGACTGGAGATACGCAGTATTTT.

The rearrangement uses TRBV11-2 and TRBJ1-1; tentative D call: TRBD1 (6 bases). This CDR3 spans 15 amino acids. The V end lost 4 bases, the J end lost 2 bases, and 14 bases lay between the germline ends. Germline-derived CDR1 and CDR2 are SGHAT and FQNNGV. The CDR3 region is CASSSLQGTNTEAFF. CDR3 DNA sequence: TGTGCCAGCAGCTCCCTACAGGGAACAAACACTGAAGCTTTCTTT.

This chain links TRBV5-8 with TRBJ1-4, with D unclear. The CDR3 contains 15 residues. CDR1 SGHTS and CDR2 YDEGEE come from the germline V gene. With 7 bases removed from V and 5 bases from J, the gap between germline ends came to 18 bases. CDR3 protein: CASAFGEKVNEKLFF. CDR3 in DNA: TGTGCCAGCGCCTTTGGGGAGAAGGTGAATGAAAAACTGTTTTTT.

Only a few counts were recorded for this clone. The chain combines TRBV10-3 with TRBJ2-1; TRBD2 aligns across 12 bases. This CDR3 has 16 residues. The V gene end was trimmed by 5 bases and the J gene end by 4 bases; junction bases not matched to a gene: 6. Germline values: CDR1 ENHRY, CDR2 SYGVKD. The CDR3 is CAISRTSGTKYNEQFF. CDR3 bases: TGTGCCATCAGTCGGACTAGCGGGACTAAGTACAATGAGCAGTTCTTC.